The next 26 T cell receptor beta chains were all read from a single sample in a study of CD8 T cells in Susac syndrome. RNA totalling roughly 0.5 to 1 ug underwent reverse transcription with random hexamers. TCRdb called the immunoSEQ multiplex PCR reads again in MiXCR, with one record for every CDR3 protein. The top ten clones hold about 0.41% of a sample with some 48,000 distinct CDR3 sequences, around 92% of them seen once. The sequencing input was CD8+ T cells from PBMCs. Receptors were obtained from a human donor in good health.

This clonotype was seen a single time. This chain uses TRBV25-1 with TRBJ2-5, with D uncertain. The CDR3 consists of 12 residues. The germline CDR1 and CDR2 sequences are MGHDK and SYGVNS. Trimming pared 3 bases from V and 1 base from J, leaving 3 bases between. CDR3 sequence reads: CASSDLQETQYF. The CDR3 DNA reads TGTGCCAGCAGTGATCTCCAAGAGACCCAGTACTTC.

The CDR3 is CSVEGLREGRSSYNEQFF. CDR3 coding DNA: TGCAGCGTTGAGGGGCTGCGGGAGGGCCGGAGCTCCTACAATGAGCAGTTCTTC. The rearrangement links TRBV29-1 to TRBJ2-1; 9 bases line up with TRBD2. In germline, CDR1 is SQVTM, CDR2 ANQGSEA. V gave up 3 bases and J gave up 0 bases; unmatched junction bases: 12. The CDR3 totals 18 residues.

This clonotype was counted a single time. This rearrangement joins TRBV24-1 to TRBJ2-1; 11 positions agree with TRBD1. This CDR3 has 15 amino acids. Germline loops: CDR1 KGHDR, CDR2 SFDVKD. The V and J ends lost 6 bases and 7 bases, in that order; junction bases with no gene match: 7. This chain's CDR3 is CATSLGDRGNNEQFF. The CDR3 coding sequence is TGTGCCACCAGTCTCGGGGACAGGGGGAATAATGAGCAGTTCTTC.

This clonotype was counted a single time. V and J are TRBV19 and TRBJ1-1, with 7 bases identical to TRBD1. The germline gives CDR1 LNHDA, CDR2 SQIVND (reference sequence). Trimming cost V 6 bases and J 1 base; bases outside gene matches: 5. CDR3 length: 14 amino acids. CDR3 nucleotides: TGTGCCAGTAGGACCAGGGGGACGAACACTGAAGCTTTCTTT. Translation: CASRTRGTNTEAFF.

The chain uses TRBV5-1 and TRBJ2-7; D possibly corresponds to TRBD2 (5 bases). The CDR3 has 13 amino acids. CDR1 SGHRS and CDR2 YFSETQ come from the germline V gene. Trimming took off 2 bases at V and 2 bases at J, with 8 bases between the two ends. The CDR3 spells CASSFREAYEQYF. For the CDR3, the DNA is TGCGCCAGCAGCTTCCGGGAAGCCTACGAGCAGTACTTC. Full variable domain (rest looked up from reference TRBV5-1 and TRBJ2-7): KAGVTQTPRYLIKTRGQQVTLSCSPISGHRSVSWYQQTPGQGLQFLFEYFSETQRNKGNFPGRFSGRQFSNSRSEMNVSTLELGDSALYLCASSFREAYEQYFGPGTRLTVT.

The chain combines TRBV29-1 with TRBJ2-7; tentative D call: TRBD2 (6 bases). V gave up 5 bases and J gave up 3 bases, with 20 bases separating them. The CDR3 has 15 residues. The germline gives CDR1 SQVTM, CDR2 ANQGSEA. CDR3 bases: TGCAGCGTTAGGGGCCTCGGAGGGGATTACTACGAGCAGTACTTC. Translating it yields CSVRGLGGDYYEQYF.

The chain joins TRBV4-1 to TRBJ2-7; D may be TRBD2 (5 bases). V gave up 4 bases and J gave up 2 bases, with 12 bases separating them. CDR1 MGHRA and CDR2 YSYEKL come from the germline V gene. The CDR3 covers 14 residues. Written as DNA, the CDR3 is TGCGCCAGCAGCCCTAGGACTGCCGCCTACGAGCAGTACTTC. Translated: CASSPRTAAYEQYF.

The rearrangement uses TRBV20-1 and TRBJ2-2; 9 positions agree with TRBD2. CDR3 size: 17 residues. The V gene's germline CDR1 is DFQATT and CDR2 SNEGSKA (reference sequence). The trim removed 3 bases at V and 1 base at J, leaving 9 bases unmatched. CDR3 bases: TGCAGTGCTAGCACGGTGTCTAGCGGGAAGAACACCGGGGAGCTGTTTTTT. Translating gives CSASTVSSGKNTGELFF.

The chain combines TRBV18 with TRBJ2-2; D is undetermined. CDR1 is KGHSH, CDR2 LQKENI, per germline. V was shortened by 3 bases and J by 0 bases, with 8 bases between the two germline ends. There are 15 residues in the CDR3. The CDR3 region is CASSPEAANTGELFF. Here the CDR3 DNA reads TGTGCCAGCTCACCCGAGGCGGCGAACACCGGGGAGCTGTTTTTT.

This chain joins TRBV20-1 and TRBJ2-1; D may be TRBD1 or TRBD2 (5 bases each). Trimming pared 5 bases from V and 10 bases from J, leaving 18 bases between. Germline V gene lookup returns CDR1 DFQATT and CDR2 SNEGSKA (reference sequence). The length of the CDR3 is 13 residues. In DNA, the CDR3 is TGCAGTGCTCCGCTTGGGACCTTATGGGAGCAGTTCTTC. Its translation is CSAPLGTLWEQFF.

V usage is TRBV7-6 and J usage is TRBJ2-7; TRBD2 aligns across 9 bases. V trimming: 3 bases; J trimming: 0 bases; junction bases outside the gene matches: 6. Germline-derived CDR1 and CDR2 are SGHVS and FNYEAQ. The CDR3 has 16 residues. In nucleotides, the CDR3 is TGTGCCAGCAGCTTGTCACCTAGCGGGGTCTCCTACGAGCAGTACTTC. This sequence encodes CASSLSPSGVSYEQYF.

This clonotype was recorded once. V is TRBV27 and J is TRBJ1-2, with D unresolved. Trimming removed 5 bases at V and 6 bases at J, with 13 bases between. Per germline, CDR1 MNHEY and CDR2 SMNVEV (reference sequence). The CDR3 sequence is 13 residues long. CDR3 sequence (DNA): TGTGCCAGCAGTCCCACCACACGGAATGGCTACACCTTC. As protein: CASSPTTRNGYTF.

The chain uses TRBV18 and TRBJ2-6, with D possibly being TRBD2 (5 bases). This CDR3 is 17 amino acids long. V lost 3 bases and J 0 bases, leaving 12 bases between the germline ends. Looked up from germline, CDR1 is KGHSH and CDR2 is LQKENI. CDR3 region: CASSPRPGSSGANVLTF. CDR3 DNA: TGTGCCAGCTCACCCCGCCCGGGAAGCTCTGGGGCCAACGTCCTGACTTTC.

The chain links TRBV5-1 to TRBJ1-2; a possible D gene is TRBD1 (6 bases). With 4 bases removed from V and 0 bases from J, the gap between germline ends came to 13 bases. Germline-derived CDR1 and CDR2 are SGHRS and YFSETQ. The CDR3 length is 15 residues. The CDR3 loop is CASSGTRGTNYGYTF. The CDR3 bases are TGCGCCAGCAGCGGTACCAGGGGCACTAACTATGGCTACACCTTC.

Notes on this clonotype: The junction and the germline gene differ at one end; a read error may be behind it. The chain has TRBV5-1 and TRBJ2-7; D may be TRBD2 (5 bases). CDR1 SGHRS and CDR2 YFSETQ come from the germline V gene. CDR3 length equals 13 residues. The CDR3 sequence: CASSLGSSYEQYF. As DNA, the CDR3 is TGTGCTAGCAGCTTAGGCAGCTCCTACGAGCAGTACTTC.

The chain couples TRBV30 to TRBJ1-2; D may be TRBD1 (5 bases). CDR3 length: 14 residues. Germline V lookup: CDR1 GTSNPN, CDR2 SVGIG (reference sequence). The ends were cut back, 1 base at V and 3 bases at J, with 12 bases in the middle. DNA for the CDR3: TGTGCCTGGAGTGCCGGGGGTCTGGACTATGGCTACACCTTC. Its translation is CAWSAGGLDYGYTF. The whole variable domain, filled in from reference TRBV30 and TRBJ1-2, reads SQTIHQWPATLVQPVGSPLSLECTVEGTSNPNLYWYRQAAGRGLQLLFYSVGIGQISSEVPQNLSASRPQDRQFILSSKKLLLSDSGFYLCAWSAGGLDYGYTFGSGTRLTVV.

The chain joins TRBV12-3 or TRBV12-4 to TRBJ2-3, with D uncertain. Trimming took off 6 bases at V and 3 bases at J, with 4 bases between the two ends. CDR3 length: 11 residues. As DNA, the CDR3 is TGTGCCAGCAGACAGACAGATACGCAGTATTTT. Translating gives CASRQTDTQYF.

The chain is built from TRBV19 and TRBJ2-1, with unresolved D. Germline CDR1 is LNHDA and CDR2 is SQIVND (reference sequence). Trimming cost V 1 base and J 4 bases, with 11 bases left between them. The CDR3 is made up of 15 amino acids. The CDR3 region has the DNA TGTGCCAGTAGTATAGCTCCTAACGGATACAATGAGCAGTTCTTC. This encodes CASSIAPNGYNEQFF.

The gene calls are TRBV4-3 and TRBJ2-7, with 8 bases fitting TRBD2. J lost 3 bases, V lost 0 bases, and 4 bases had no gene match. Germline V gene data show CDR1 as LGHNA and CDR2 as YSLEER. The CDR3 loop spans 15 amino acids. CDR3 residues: CASSQESGSGYEQYF. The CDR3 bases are TGCGCCAGCAGCCAAGAGAGCGGGAGTGGCTACGAGCAGTACTTC.

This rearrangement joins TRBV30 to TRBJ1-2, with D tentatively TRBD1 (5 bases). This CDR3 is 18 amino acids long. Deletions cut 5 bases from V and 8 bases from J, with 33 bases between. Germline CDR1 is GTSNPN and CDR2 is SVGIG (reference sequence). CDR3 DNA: TGTGCCTGGTTTGGGCCCTCCTCCGGGACCCCTCGTTTGTGGGGCTACACCTTC. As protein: CAWFGPSSGTPRLWGYTF.

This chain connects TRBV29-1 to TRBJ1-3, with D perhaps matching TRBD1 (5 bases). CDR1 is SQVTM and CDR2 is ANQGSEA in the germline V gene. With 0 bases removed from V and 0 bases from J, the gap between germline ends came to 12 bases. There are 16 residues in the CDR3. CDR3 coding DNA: TGCAGCGTTGAAGATTGGGACCCCCACTCTGGAAACACCATATATTTT. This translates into CSVEDWDPHSGNTIYF.

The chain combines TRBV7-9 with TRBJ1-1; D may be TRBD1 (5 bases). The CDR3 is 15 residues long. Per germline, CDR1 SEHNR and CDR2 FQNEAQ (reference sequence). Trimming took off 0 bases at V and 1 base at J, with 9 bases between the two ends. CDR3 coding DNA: TGTGCCAGCAGCTTAGCGCCGCAGGGGAACACTGAAGCTTTCTTT. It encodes CASSLAPQGNTEAFF.

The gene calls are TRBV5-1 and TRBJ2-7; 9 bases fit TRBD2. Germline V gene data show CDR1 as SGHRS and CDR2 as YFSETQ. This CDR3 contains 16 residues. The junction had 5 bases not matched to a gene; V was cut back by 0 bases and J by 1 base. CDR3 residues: CASSLAAAGGSYEQYF. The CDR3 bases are TGCGCCAGCAGCTTGGCCGCGGCGGGAGGGTCCTACGAGCAGTACTTC.

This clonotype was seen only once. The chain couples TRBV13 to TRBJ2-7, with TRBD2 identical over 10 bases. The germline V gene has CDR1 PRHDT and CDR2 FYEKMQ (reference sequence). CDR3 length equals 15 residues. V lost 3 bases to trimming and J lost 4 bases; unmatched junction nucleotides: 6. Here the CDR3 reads CASSFHSGRKYEQYF. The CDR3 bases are TGTGCCAGCAGCTTCCATAGCGGGAGGAAATACGAGCAGTACTTC.

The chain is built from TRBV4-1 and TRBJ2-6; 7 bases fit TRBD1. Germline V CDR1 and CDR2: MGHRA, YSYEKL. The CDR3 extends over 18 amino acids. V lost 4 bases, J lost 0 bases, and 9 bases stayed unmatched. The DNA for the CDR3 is TGCGCCAGCAGCCCCCAAGGGGGCAGGGTCTCTGGGGCCAACGTCCTGACTTTC. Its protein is CASSPQGGRVSGANVLTF.

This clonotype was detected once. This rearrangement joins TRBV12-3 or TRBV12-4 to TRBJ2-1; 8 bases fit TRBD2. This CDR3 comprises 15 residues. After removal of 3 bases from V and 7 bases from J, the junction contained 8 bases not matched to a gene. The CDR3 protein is CASSLSAGVTNEQFF. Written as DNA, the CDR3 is TGTGCCAGCAGTTTGTCAGCGGGAGTCACTAATGAGCAGTTCTTC.